Each of the 10 T cell receptor beta chains below was sequenced from the same sample in a study of T-cell reconstitution after alpha-beta-depleted transplantation in children (dated by TCRdb to 2016 to 2017). To prepare the library, PCR was applied. Sequencing was carried out with an Illumina HiSeq 2500. TCR library preparation used molecular barcoding, with unique molecular identifiers applied to normalize quantification of the TCRbeta repertoire. Through fastp at Q25 and MiXCR, TCRdb rebuilt clones from the public reads, retaining in-frame beta chains. Every entry covers one CDR3 protein and lists the most common genes and DNA from its rows. This sample comprises more than 300,000 distinct CDR3 sequences, roughly 16% of them detected only once. The ten largest account for roughly two fifths of the sample. In the paper's terms, the treatment or condition label means: allogeneic hematopoietic cell transplantation with graft depleted of TCRalphabeta T cells and CD19 B cells.

Sequences were derived from PBMCs, mostly from graft donor cells, sampled 360 days after TCRalphabeta/CD19-depleted stem cell transplant. The receptor set was obtained from a male patient aged 2-15 years who had a stem cell transplant for acute lymphoblastic leukemia, so the T cells may come from the graft donor.

The chain is built from TRBV10-2 and TRBJ2-5; D is undetermined. Germline assignment: CDR1 WSHSY and CDR2 SAAADI. V gave up 8 bases and J gave up 2 bases, with 9 bases separating them. The CDR3 consists of 12 residues. The CDR3 nucleotides read TGCGCCAGCCAAACAGAACAAGAGACCCAGTACTTC. This codes for CASQTEQETQYF.

The V and J genes are TRBV2 and TRBJ2-1, with 10 bases matching TRBD1. With 3 bases clipped from V and 6 bases from J, the junction kept 5 bases outside the gene matches. This CDR3 is built from 15 residues. CDR1 and CDR2 (germline): SNHLY, FYNNEI. The CDR3 here is CASSDPGQGPNEQFF. CDR3 DNA sequence: TGTGCCAGCAGTGACCCGGGACAGGGGCCCAATGAGCAGTTCTTC.

This chain connects TRBV5-1 to TRBJ2-2; D is unresolved. The germline V and J ends were trimmed by 0 bases and 1 base, with 10 bases remaining between them. The germline CDR1 and CDR2 sequences are SGHRS and YFSETQ. The CDR3 is made up of 16 amino acids. The chain's CDR3 is CASSLEALRNTGELFF. The CDR3, as DNA: TGCGCCAGCAGCTTGGAAGCGCTTCGGAACACCGGGGAGCTGTTTTTT.

This clonotype was seen only a few times. This chain uses TRBV12-3 or TRBV12-4 with TRBJ2-1; the D gene is possibly TRBD2 (5 bases). CDR3 length equals 15 residues. Trimming cost V 2 bases and J 4 bases, with 12 bases left between them. The CDR3 region has the DNA TGTGCCAGCAGTTTATACGCCGGGAATTACAATGAGCAGTTCTTC. Amino acid sequence: CASSLYAGNYNEQFF.

The CDR3 region has the DNA TGTGCCAGCAGCCATAGACAGAACAATGAGCAGTTCTTC. Protein sequence: CASSHRQNNEQFF. The chain recombines TRBV28 with TRBJ2-1; D is possibly TRBD1 (5 bases). The CDR3 spans 13 residues. Trimming left V 6 bases short and J 5 bases short, with 11 bases between. Germline CDR1 is MDHEN and CDR2 is SYDVKM.

This clonotype was seen many times. The V and J genes are TRBV11-2 and TRBJ2-7, with D maybe TRBD1 (6 bases). V was shortened by 5 bases and J by 3 bases, with 17 bases between the two germline ends. CDR3 length: 15 amino acids. Per the germline V gene, CDR1 is SGHAT and CDR2 is FQNNGV. CDR3 amino acids: CASSPHRAGFYEQYF. DNA of the CDR3: TGTGCCAGCAGCCCGCACAGGGCGGGTTTCTACGAGCAGTACTTC.

In its sample, this clonotype was seen a few times. The chain carries TRBV24-1 and TRBJ2-1; TRBD2 matches at 7 bases. The CDR3 contains 16 residues. Germline V gene lookup returns CDR1 KGHDR and CDR2 SFDVKD. With V trimmed by 2 bases and J by 6 bases, 9 bases remained unmatched. The DNA for the CDR3 is TGTGCCACCAGTGATTCACGAGGTAGCGGGTTCAATGAGCAGTTCTTC. It specifies CATSDSRGSGFNEQFF.

The rearrangement links TRBV5-1 to TRBJ2-5, with a weak D call TRBD2 (5 bases). The V end was cut by 4 bases, the J end by 4 bases, with 20 bases between. This CDR3 is 16 amino acids long. Per germline, CDR1 SGHRS and CDR2 YFSETQ. CDR3 in DNA: TGCGCCAGCAGCCCCGGGCCTCCAATCAGCGGAGAGACCCAGTACTTC. It is translated as CASSPGPPISGETQYF.

This clonotype was picked up a small number of times. The V gene is TRBV10-1, the J gene TRBJ2-7; TRBD1 might be the D (6 bases). Germline CDR1 and CDR2: WNHNN and SYGVQD (reference sequence). V was trimmed by 8 bases and J by 3 bases, leaving 20 bases between them. This CDR3 comprises 15 residues. CDR3 sequence reads: CASFLTTDRYYEQYF. CDR3 DNA sequence: TGCGCCAGCTTTCTGACCACCGACAGGTACTACGAGCAGTACTTC.

In its sample, this clonotype was seen many times. The rearrangement links TRBV27 to TRBJ2-7; 11 positions match TRBD2. The CDR3 consists of 15 residues. V lost 5 bases, J lost 7 bases, and 10 bases stayed unmatched. Germline V gives CDR1 MNHEY, CDR2 SMNVEV (reference sequence). CDR3 amino acids: CASSLIAGGPREQYF. In DNA, the CDR3 is TGTGCCAGCAGTCTAATAGCGGGAGGGCCGCGGGAGCAGTACTTC.